These T cell receptor beta chains were read from a single sample in a study of TIL therapy for anti-PD-1-resistant metastatic lung cancer. The table came from immunoSEQ multiplex PCR; TCRdb's copy has only in-frame clones and leaves some out. Among about 46,000 clones listed, 65% to 90% were seen once. Sequenced here: blood, sampled at baseline. The receptor source for this set is a person between 25 and 80 years old with non-small cell lung cancer. The CDR3 runs from the conserved cysteine through the conserved F or W. Each record gives: V gene, D gene, clone size, J gene, CDR3 protein, CDR3 DNA. A D gene is named only where the DNA matches it firmly. A row's size may be missing; if present it is once, few, many or a size class.

TRBV5-1	.	few	TRBJ2-7	CASSLQHATSYEQYF	TGCGCCAGCAGCCTACAACACGCAACATCCTACGAGCAGTACTTC
TRBV11-2	.	.	TRBJ2-4	CASSPLTGRLAKNIQYF	TGTGCCAGCAGTCCCCTCACGGGGAGACTGGCCAAAAACATTCAGTACTTC
TRBV28	.	.	TRBJ1-5	CASSLFPGNQPQHF	TGTGCCAGCAGTTTATTCCCAGGCAATCAGCCCCAGCATTTT
TRBV19	TRBD1	.	TRBJ2-7	CASSNRGAPYEQYF	TGTGCCAGTAGCAACAGGGGGGCGCCCTACGAGCAGTACTTC
TRBV19	TRBD1	.	TRBJ2-4	CASSLPRQGPKNIQYF	TGTGCCAGTAGCCTACCTCGACAGGGGCCCAAAAACATTCAGTACTTC
TRBV5-5	.	.	TRBJ2-5	CASSGSRDTYQETQYF	TGTGCCAGCAGCGGTAGCCGGGACACTTACCAAGAGACCCAGTACTTC
TRBV19	TRBD2	.	TRBJ2-1	CASSKTSGTRWNEQFF	TGTGCCAGTAGTAAGACTAGCGGGACCCGTTGGAATGAGCAGTTCTTC
TRBV4-3	TRBD1	.	TRBJ2-1	CASSQDNRGLNEQFF	TGCGCCAGCAGCCAAGACAACAGGGGGCTCAATGAGCAGTTCTTC
TRBV12-3/TRBV12-4	TRBD1	.	TRBJ1-2	CASSDRGLGYTF	TGTGCCAGCAGCGACAGGGGGCTTGGCTACACCTTC
TRBV10-2	TRBD1	.	TRBJ1-2	CASSESGTGLRGYTF	TGCGCCAGCAGTGAGTCTGGGACAGGGCTTCGTGGCTACACCTTC
TRBV2	.	.	TRBJ2-3	CASSPGTRRTDTQYF	TGTGCCAGCAGCCCCGGGACAAGACGCACAGATACGCAGTATTTT
TRBV3-1/TRBV3-2	TRBD1	.	TRBJ2-5	CASSPGTGVSQYF	TGTGCCAGCAGTCCCGGGACAGGGGTAAGCCAGTACTTC
TRBV6-6	.	.	TRBJ2-5	CASSRSRGSMETQYF	TGTGCCAGCAGCCGGTCTCGGGGGAGCATGGAGACCCAGTACTTC
TRBV27	TRBD1	.	TRBJ2-5	CASRPTGVASGTQYF	TGTGCCAGCAGACCCACAGGGGTCGCTTCAGGGACCCAGTACTTC
TRBV11-2	.	few	TRBJ1-3	CASSFRSRAPIDTIYF	TGTGCCAGCAGCTTCAGGTCTCGAGCCCCTATAGACACCATATATTTT
TRBV24-1	.	.	TRBJ2-3	CATSDPDLRDTQYF	TGTGCCACCAGTGACCCTGACTTGCGAGATACGCAGTATTTT
TRBV29-1	.	.	TRBJ2-2	CTSPPPGNTGELFF	TGCACCTCCCCGCCCCCCGGAAACACCGGGGAGCTGTTTTTT
TRBV5-1	.	.	TRBJ2-3	CASSWGGTDTQYF	TGCGCCAGCAGCTGGGGGGGCACAGATACGCAGTATTTT
TRBV5-1	TRBD1	.	TRBJ2-7	CASSLGQGGEQYF	TGCGCCAGCAGCTTGGGACAGGGCGGCGAGCAGTACTTC
TRBV19	.	.	TRBJ2-7	CASSLTGDFQYEQYF	TGTGCCAGTAGCCTGACAGGCGACTTCCAGTACGAGCAGTACTTC
TRBV10-2	.	.	TRBJ2-5	CASSDQGGWETQYF	TGCGCCAGCAGTGATCAGGGCGGGTGGGAGACCCAGTACTTC
TRBV3-1/TRBV3-2	.	once	TRBJ2-1	CASSQGGLEQFF	TGTGCCAGCAGCCAGGGCGGGCTTGAGCAGTTCTTC
TRBV5-1	TRBD2	.	TRBJ2-1	CASSLTIGGARNEQFF	TGCGCCAGCAGCTTGACTATCGGGGGGGCGCGCAATGAGCAGTTCTTC
TRBV19	.	.	TRBJ2-7	CASSMGEQYEQYF	TGTGCCAGTAGTATGGGAGAACAATACGAGCAGTACTTC